The clone carrying this TCR beta chain has a count of ten or more. Its antigen remains unidentified. It was uncontrolled infection, other autoimmune disease, pregnancy or lactation that excluded patients. Diagnoses were established using clinical symptoms, serum thyroxine and TRAb, thyroid ultrasound and orbital computed tomography. Blood was drawn at first hyperthyroidism diagnosis, before any ophthalmopathy symptoms. The data belong to a study of T cells in Graves' hyperthyroidism and ophthalmopathy. Study-wide results and caveats: Most clonotypes that expanded in the thyroid above 0.001 also showed up in blood.

Trimming shortened V by 3 bases and J by 0 bases, and 9 bases separated the two germline ends. CDR1 and CDR2 (germline): LNHNV, YYDKDF (reference sequence). CDR3 length: 15 amino acids. TCR beta CDR3 regions were amplified from RNA transcripts. The study used the HTBI primer set for a first-round RT-PCR of the TCR CDR3. TCRdb independently ran MiXCR on the multiplex PCR reads; one entry per CDR3 protein. Here the sample spans 300,000 to 450,000 distinct CDR3 sequences, approximately 17% being singletons. The rearrangement uses TRBV15 and TRBJ2-1; D may be TRBD2 (5 bases). The sequenced material came from blood. The sequence was obtained from a woman in her twenties or thirties with Graves' hyperthyroidism that later progressed to Graves' ophthalmopathy. CDR3 in DNA: TGTGCCACCAGCAGCGGGGTTGTCTCCTACAATGAGCAGTTCTTC. Residues: CATSSGVVSYNEQFF.